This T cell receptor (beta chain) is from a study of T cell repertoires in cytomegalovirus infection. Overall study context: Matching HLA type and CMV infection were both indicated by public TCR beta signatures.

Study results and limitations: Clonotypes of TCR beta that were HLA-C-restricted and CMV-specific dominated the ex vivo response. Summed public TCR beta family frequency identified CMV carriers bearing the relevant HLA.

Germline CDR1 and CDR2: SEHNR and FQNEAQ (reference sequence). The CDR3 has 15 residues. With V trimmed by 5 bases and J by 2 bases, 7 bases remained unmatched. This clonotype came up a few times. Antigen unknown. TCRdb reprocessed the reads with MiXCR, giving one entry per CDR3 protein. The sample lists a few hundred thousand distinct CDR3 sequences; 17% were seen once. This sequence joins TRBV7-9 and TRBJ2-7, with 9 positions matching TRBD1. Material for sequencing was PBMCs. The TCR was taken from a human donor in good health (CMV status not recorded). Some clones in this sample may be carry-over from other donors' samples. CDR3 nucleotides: TGTGCCAGCAGCGGGATGACAGGGGGAACCTACGAGCAGTACTTC. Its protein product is CASSGMTGGTYEQYF.